The rows below give T cell receptor beta chains drawn from one sample of a study of identical twins. Each CDR3 protein gets one entry after TCRdb re-called the 5' RACE reads with MiXCR. The sample contains roughly 250,000 distinct CDR3 sequences, roughly an eighth of which appear only once. The sequenced sample consisted of memory (CD45RO+) T cells sorted from blood. Receptors were obtained from a woman younger than 35 in good health. CDR3s include the opening cysteine and the closing phenylalanine or tryptophan. The D gene is left open where the match is weak. Not every row has a clone size; where given, it reads once, few, many or a size class.

d_gene	v_gene	j_gene	abundance	len	CDR3aa	CDR3nt
TRBD1	TRBV20-1	TRBJ1-1	NA	15	CSARSPDRGDTEAFF	TGCAGTGCTAGGTCTCCGGACAGGGGGGACACTGAAGCTTTCTTT
TRBD2	TRBV20-1	TRBJ2-1	few	16	CSALPGLAGSYNEQFF	TGCAGTGCTTTACCGGGACTAGCGGGTTCATACAATGAGCAGTTCTTC
TRBD1	TRBV2	TRBJ2-5	few	15	CASSEGRQGWETQYF	TGTGCCAGCAGTGAAGGGCGACAGGGGTGGGAGACCCAGTACTTC
TRBD2	TRBV20-1	TRBJ2-1	NA	14	CSARALAGYNEQFF	TGCAGTGCTAGGGCACTAGCGGGTTACAATGAGCAGTTCTTC
NA	TRBV20-1	TRBJ1-1	NA	12	CSARAVQGKAFF	TGCAGTGCTAGAGCAGTTCAGGGGAAAGCTTTCTTT
NA	TRBV7-9	TRBJ2-1	NA	13	CASSYTGRGEQFF	TGTGCCAGCAGCTATACAGGGAGGGGTGAGCAGTTCTTC
NA	TRBV29-1	TRBJ2-5	many	12	CSVEMLGETQYF	TGCAGCGTTGAAATGTTGGGAGAGACCCAGTACTTC
NA	TRBV18	TRBJ1-6	NA	13	CASSGTNNSPLHF	TGTGCCAGCTCTGGGACAAATAATTCACCCCTCCACTTT
NA	TRBV28	TRBJ1-5	NA	14	CASSYPDSNQPQHF	TGTGCCAGCAGCTACCCAGATAGCAATCAGCCCCAGCATTTT
TRBD1	TRBV6-2/TRBV6-3	TRBJ2-7	NA	17	CASSYIQSDRGTREQYF	TGTGCCAGCAGTTACATCCAGTCGGACAGGGGGACGAGGGAGCAGTACTTC
NA	TRBV12-3/TRBV12-4	TRBJ2-5	few	15	CASSFRQVGAETQYF	TGTGCCAGCAGTTTCCGGCAGGTCGGGGCAGAGACCCAGTACTTC
TRBD2	TRBV29-1	TRBJ2-7	NA	14	CSVGWGRTSGEQYF	TGCAGCGTTGGGTGGGGTCGCACTAGCGGCGAGCAGTACTTC
NA	TRBV7-8	TRBJ2-7	many	17	CASSLEPQRRSSYEQYF	TGTGCCAGCAGCTTAGAACCCCAGCGGCGGAGCTCCTACGAGCAGTACTTC
NA	TRBV12-3/TRBV12-4	TRBJ1-5	NA	15	CASSPPGDGNQPQHF	TGTGCCAGCAGTCCGCCGGGGGACGGCAATCAGCCCCAGCATTTT
TRBD1	TRBV7-9	TRBJ1-1	NA	16	CASSPDRGSRLTEAFF	TGTGCCAGCAGCCCAGACAGGGGATCCCGTCTCACTGAAGCTTTCTTT
NA	TRBV2	TRBJ2-5	NA	14	CAASIGTDQETQYF	TGTGCCGCATCGATAGGGACGGATCAAGAGACCCAGTACTTC
NA	TRBV12-3/TRBV12-4	TRBJ1-2	few	17	CASSEMWDGASNYGYTF	TGTGCCAGCAGCGAGATGTGGGACGGCGCTTCTAACTATGGCTACACCTTC
NA	TRBV11-2	TRBJ1-1	NA	15	CASGSALVQYTEAFF	TGTGCCAGCGGATCCGCCCTCGTTCAGTACACTGAAGCTTTCTTT
NA	TRBV30	TRBJ1-2	NA	11	CAPDLNYGYTF	TGTGCCCCCGACCTAAACTATGGCTACACCTTC
TRBD2	TRBV28	TRBJ2-3	NA	15	CASSHYAGGSDTQYF	TGTGCCAGCAGCCACTATGCGGGGGGATCAGATACGCAGTATTTT